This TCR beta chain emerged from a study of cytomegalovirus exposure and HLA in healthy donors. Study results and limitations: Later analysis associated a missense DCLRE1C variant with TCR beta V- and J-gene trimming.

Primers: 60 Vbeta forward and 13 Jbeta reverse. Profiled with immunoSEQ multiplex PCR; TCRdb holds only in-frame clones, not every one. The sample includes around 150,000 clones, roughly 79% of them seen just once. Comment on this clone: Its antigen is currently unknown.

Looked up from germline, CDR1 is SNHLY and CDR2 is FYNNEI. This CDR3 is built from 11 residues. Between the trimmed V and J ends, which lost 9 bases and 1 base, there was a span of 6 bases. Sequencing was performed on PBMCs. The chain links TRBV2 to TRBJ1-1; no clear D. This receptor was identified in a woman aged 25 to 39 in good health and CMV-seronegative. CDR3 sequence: CASTPNTEAFF. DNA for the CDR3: TGTGCCAGTACACCGAACACTGAAGCTTTCTTT.